This TCR beta chain is drawn from a study of CD8 T cells in Susac syndrome (dated by TCRdb to about 2019). With respect to the entire study: Among the sequenced Susac syndrome patients, over five had clinically active disease and fewer than ten were in clinical remission. At blood withdrawal, Susac syndrome patients were therapy-naive, treated with corticosteroids (with IVIg additionally given to some), or treated with IVIg alone. Whether CD8+ T cell activation and differentiation in Susac syndrome was antigen driven was tested using repertoire sequencing.

A word on this clonotype: The clone's antigen remains unknown. No base-level quality is on record; no much larger clone is a single base apart.

Peripheral blood CD8+ and CD4+ T cells from healthy donors, Susac syndrome patients and multiple sclerosis patients were profiled using high-throughput TCR beta sequencing. The Susac syndrome patients fulfilled recently defined diagnostic criteria for either definite or probable disease. Bulk CD8+ and CD4+ T cells were purified by magnetic negative isolation, whereas CD8+ TEMRA cells were enriched by FACS. Blood was collected in EDTA tubes and processed within 24 hours, with PBMCs isolated through density gradient centrifugation. PBMCs intended for TCR sequencing were cryopreserved in liquid nitrogen and were subsequently thawed in a 37 degrees C water bath. A purity of at least 90% was achieved for sorted or isolated CD4+, CD8+ and CD8+ TEMRA cells. RNA was extracted with the RNeasy kit and roughly 0.5 to 1 ug was reverse transcribed using random hexamers. The immunoSEQ multiplex PCR assay, which covers 54 Vbeta and 13 Jbeta segments, was used to amplify TCR beta CDR3 regions. Bias from PCR amplification was corrected by using a synthetic template baseline for primer optimization and for computational correction. In the paper's pipeline: Reads were annotated to V, D and J genes per IMGT and analyzed with immunoSEQ Analyzer, keeping only productive sequences. To calculate clonality, Shannon entropy was normalized by log2 of the number of productive unique sequences and then subtracted from one. Public and private clones were assessed among the 100 most prevalent clones of each patient and control. Clones were defined as Susac-specific when absent from the healthy and MS cohorts, from about 1,100 published viral clones and from other ImmuneACCESS disease sequences. The raw public reads went through TCRdb reprocessing: fastp at Q25, MiXCR clone calling, in-frame beta chains kept. CDR3 protein duplicates are merged, each entry listing the most common genes and DNA. It is TCRdb's table, rather than the study itself, that gives the V and J calls and clone size. The sample yields about 150,000 distinct CDR3 sequences; around 95% were counted once. The ten most abundant clones make up approximately 0.12% of the sample.

Paper-wide results and their limitations: The number of individuals in the TCR sequencing and HLA analysis was acknowledged as relatively small. In the CD4+ T cell repertoire of Susac syndrome patients, clonal expansion was not detected.

The receptor was isolated from a human donor with Susac syndrome. The sample comprised CD4+ T cells from PBMCs.

The DNA is TGCAGTGCCAGCGGGACAGGCAGCTATGGCTACACCTTC. This gives the protein CSASGTGSYGYTF. The chain was built from TRBV20-1 and TRBJ1-2; 8 middle bases align to TRBD1. Here V drops 6 bases and J drops 4 bases, and the junction holds 7 bases not matched to any gene. The germline V gene (reference sequence) gives CDR1 as DFQATT and CDR2 as SNEGSKA. The CDR3 goes from the cysteine to the phenylalanine over 13 residues. The sequence is cut down to CDR3 DNA, 39 bases in frame from base 1.